This T cell receptor (beta chain) stems from a study of patients and donors after allogeneic stem cell transplantation. This clonotype was counted many times. CDR1 is SQVTM, CDR2 ANQGSEA, per germline. There are 17 residues in the CDR3. J lost 0 bases, V lost 5 bases, and 12 bases had no gene match. One entry per CDR3 protein results from TCRdb running MiXCR on the RT-PCR reads. Of 28,000 or so distinct CDR3 sequences listed, 6.5% to 7% were seen once; the top ten hold about a third. V is TRBV29-1 and J is TRBJ1-3, with TRBD1 matching 8 bases. This sequence originates from a human donor who was either an allogeneic HSCT recipient or a stem cell or donor lymphocyte infusion donor (not recorded which). It is not recorded whose cells these are; they may come from a transplant donor. The sample comprised blood, either unsorted or a sorted T cell fraction (not recorded which). The CDR3 DNA follows: TGCAGCGTTTCCGGGACAGGATCCAGAGACTCTGGAAACACCATATATTTT. It specifies CSVSGTGSRDSGNTIYF.